These T cell receptor beta chains were read from a single sample in a study of T cells in Graves' hyperthyroidism and ophthalmopathy. TCRdb analysed the multiplex PCR reads with MiXCR anew, one entry per CDR3 protein. The repertoire holds under 350,000 distinct CDR3 sequences, with approximately 26% as singletons. Sequences were obtained from blood. These receptors all stem from a man aged 35-49 years with Graves' hyperthyroidism that later progressed to Graves' ophthalmopathy. Each CDR3 is given with its conserved first and last residue. Fields, in order: J gene, D gene, V gene, clone size, CDR3 DNA, CDR3 protein. A D gene is named only where the DNA matches it firmly. A clone size is listed for some rows: how often the clone was seen (once, few, many), or a class if it is expanded.

TRBJ1-1	.	TRBV12-3/TRBV12-4	many	TGTGCCAGCACCGTGAAGATGAACACTGAAGCTTTCTTT	CASTVKMNTEAFF
TRBJ2-4	.	TRBV28	many	TGTGCCAGCAGTCCGTTTCTAGCCAAAAACATTCAGTACTTC	CASSPFLAKNIQYF
TRBJ1-1	.	TRBV20-1	many	TGCAGTGCCCCCGGGCAGATACACACTGAAGCTTTCTTT	CSAPGQIHTEAFF
TRBJ1-3	TRBD1	TRBV15	many	TGTGCCACCGCCCGGGACAGGGGCCCGGGAAACACCATATATTTT	CATARDRGPGNTIYF
TRBJ2-2	.	TRBV6-1	many	TGTGCCAGCAGGAGACTCCCAGAAGCCGGGGAGCTGTTTTTT	CASRRLPEAGELFF
TRBJ2-7	TRBD1	TRBV28	.	TGTGCCAGCAGTTCCCCGGGACAGGTATCCGACGAGCAGTACTTC	CASSSPGQVSDEQYF
TRBJ2-4	TRBD2	TRBV4-1	many	TGCGCCAGCAGCCAAGGCCCCCGACTAGCGCGAGCCAAAAACATTCAGTACTTC	CASSQGPRLARAKNIQYF
TRBJ2-7	.	TRBV10-3	.	TGTGCCACCACGGCCACGGACCTCTACGAGCAGTACTTC	CATTATDLYEQYF
TRBJ1-2	TRBD1	TRBV15	many	TGTGCCACCAGCCCAAGGGACAGGCCAACCGGCTACACCTTC	CATSPRDRPTGYTF
TRBJ1-1	TRBD1	TRBV3-1	many	TGTGCCAGCAGCGACAGGGCTCGGAACACTGAAGCTTTCTTT	CASSDRARNTEAFF
TRBJ2-7	.	TRBV14	many	TGTGCCAGCAGCCACGGCAGAGCTCTGGAGCAGTACTTC	CASSHGRALEQYF
TRBJ1-1	.	TRBV6-4	many	TGTGCCAGCAGTGACTCCCTACGCCGGGCTTTCTTT	CASSDSLRRAFF
TRBJ1-5	.	TRBV12-5	many	TGTGCTAGTGGTTCCTCAGGGCGCCATCAGCCCCAGCATTTT	CASGSSGRHQPQHF
TRBJ1-2	.	TRBV12-5	many	TGTGCTAGTGGTCCCCGTGGAGGGCGATATGGCTACACCTTC	CASGPRGGRYGYTF
TRBJ2-6	.	TRBV7-9	many	TGTGCCAGCAGCCACAGTTCTGGGGCCAACGTCCTGACTTTC	CASSHSSGANVLTF
TRBJ1-1	.	TRBV6-5	many	TGTGCCAGCAGTTACGCCCCCCTTGGTGGGGGCACTGAAGCTTTCTTT	CASSYAPLGGGTEAFF
TRBJ2-5	TRBD1	TRBV6-5	.	TGTGCCAGCAGTTTGGGAGCGGGACAGGGAGGAGAGACCCAGTACTTC	CASSLGAGQGGETQYF
TRBJ1-1	TRBD1	TRBV30	many	TGTGCCTGGAGTTCACAGGGGGACACTGAAGCTTTCTTT	CAWSSQGDTEAFF
TRBJ2-5	.	TRBV19	many	TGTGCCAGTAGAGGGAGACAGGTCCAGACCCAGTACTTC	CASRGRQVQTQYF
TRBJ2-7	.	TRBV15	many	TGTGCCACCAGCGAAACAGGGATGTACGAGCAGTACTTC	CATSETGMYEQYF
TRBJ2-5	TRBD1	TRBV14	many	TGTGCCAGCAGCATGTGGGGACAGATACAAGAGACCCAGTACTTC	CASSMWGQIQETQYF
TRBJ1-2	.	TRBV20-1	few	TGCAGTGCTAGACCGGGTCGCAGGGCCGGTACCTTC	CSARPGRRAGTF
TRBJ2-5	TRBD1	TRBV12-3/TRBV12-4	many	TGTGCCAGCAGTAATGGACAGGCTCCCAATCAGACCCAGTACTTC	CASSNGQAPNQTQYF
TRBJ2-4	.	TRBV4-1	many	TGCGCCAGCAGCCCCTTTGCACTAGCCAAAAACATTCAGTACTTC	CASSPFALAKNIQYF
TRBJ2-5	TRBD2	TRBV4-2	many	TGTGCCAGCAGCCAAGAGCTAGCGGGAGGAGAGACCCAGTACTTC	CASSQELAGGETQYF
TRBJ1-5	.	TRBV6-1	many	TGTGCCAGCAGTGAAGGTCCAGGGGCCCTAAGATATGGCAATCAGCCCCAGCATTTT	CASSEGPGALRYGNQPQHF
TRBJ1-1	.	TRBV18	.	TGTGCCAGCTCACCACCAAGTGTAGACACTGAAGCTTTCTTT	CASSPPSVDTEAFF
TRBJ1-1	.	TRBV13	many	TGTGCCAGCAGCTTTCGTCCACGAGGGAACACTGAAGCTTTCTTT	CASSFRPRGNTEAFF